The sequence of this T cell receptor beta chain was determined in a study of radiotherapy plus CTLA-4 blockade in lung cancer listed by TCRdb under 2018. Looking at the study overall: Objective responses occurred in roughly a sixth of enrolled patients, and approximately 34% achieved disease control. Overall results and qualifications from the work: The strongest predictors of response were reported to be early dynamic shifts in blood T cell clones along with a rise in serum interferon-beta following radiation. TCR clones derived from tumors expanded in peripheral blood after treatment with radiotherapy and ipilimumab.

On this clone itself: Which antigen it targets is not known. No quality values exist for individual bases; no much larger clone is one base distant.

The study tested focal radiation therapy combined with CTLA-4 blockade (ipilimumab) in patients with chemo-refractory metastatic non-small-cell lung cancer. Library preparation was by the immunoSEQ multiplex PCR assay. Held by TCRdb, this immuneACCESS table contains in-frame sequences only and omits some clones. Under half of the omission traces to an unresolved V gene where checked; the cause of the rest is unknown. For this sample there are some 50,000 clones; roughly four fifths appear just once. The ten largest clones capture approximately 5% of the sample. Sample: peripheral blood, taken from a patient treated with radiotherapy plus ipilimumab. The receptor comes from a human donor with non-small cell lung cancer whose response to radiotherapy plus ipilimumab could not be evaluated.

This receptor has the CDR3 CASSPGSGSTDTQYF. The base sequence is TGTGCCAGCAGCCCGGGGAGCGGAAGCACAGATACGCAGTATTTT. The V and J segments used are TRBV9 and TRBJ2-3, with a weak D call of TRBD2 (5 bases match). In the germline V gene, CDR1 corresponds to SGDLS and CDR2 to YYNGEE. The CDR3 goes from the cysteine to the phenylalanine over 15 residues. Only the CDR3 DNA stays, 45 bases, in frame from base 1. At the junction V is shortened by 4 bases and J by 0 bases, with 12 bases in between.